The following is a T cell receptor (beta chain) sequence with its context. The antigen remains unidentified. The sample originates from a study of blood T cells in healthy people across ages. Study results and limitations: In long-lived donors, naive CD4+ cell counts and diversity exceeded those of aged donors. In these data, TCR beta diversity tracked strongly with naive T cell percentage. Using unsorted PBMCs precluded a conclusive naive versus antigen-experienced comparison.

After removal of 1 base from V and 0 bases from J, the junction contained 1 base not matched to a gene. Germline V lookup: CDR1 LNHNV, CDR2 YYDKDF (reference sequence). The CDR3 contains 16 residues. Combining a sample-barcoded 5' primer with a J-beta primer mix, a second PCR ran for roughly 6 to 12 cycles. CDR3-containing paired-end reads numbered at least 2.5 million in each sample. Via MiXCR, TCRdb re-called the 5' RACE reads, giving one row per CDR3 protein. The repertoire holds 1.5 million to 2 million distinct CDR3 sequences, with around 40% as singletons. The chain recombines TRBV15 with TRBJ2-2; 8 nucleotides line up with TRBD1. The sequence was obtained from a human donor in good health. Sequencing was performed on blood. The CDR3 DNA is TGTGCCACCAGCAGAGGGACAGGGTCGAACACCGGGGAGCTGTTTTTT. Translating it yields CATSRGTGSNTGELFF.